Presented here are 10 T cell receptor beta chains from one specimen sequenced in a study of blood T cell repertoires in COVID-19. Libraries were prepared by immunoSEQ multiplex PCR; TCRdb keeps only in-frame clonotypes and omits some of them. This table holds some 180,000 clones, about 85% found once. Source material: peripheral blood. Receptors originate from a woman between 40 and 50 years old with COVID-19, enrolled during active disease.

The V call is TRBV4-3, the J call TRBJ2-5, with TRBD2 matching over 8 bases. With V trimmed by 11 bases and J by 4 bases, 9 bases remained unmatched. The CDR3 runs to 13 residues. Germline lookup yields CDR1 LGHNA and CDR2 YSLEER. CDR3 DNA sequence: TGCGCCTCAGGACTAGCTATTGGAGAGACCCAGTACTTC. Encoded protein: CASGLAIGETQYF.

The chain combines TRBV2 with TRBJ2-1; D not certain. V was cut by 4 bases and J by 1 base, with 8 bases left in between. Per the germline V gene, CDR1 is SNHLY and CDR2 is FYNNEI. The CDR3 contains 14 residues. CDR3 region: CASSAAASYNEQFF. The CDR3 DNA reads TGTGCCAGCAGTGCGGCAGCGTCCTACAATGAGCAGTTCTTC.

V usage is TRBV18 and J usage is TRBJ1-1, with 7 bases identical to TRBD1. The CDR3 is made up of 14 amino acids. V lost 4 bases, J lost 2 bases, and 4 bases stayed unmatched. CDR1 KGHSH and CDR2 LQKENI come from the germline V gene. The CDR3 sequence is CASSQGQPNTEAFF. In nucleotides, the CDR3 is TGTGCCAGCTCACAGGGACAGCCAAACACTGAAGCTTTCTTT.

The chain joins TRBV14 to TRBJ2-1, with 8 bases identical to TRBD2. The CDR3 is made up of 15 amino acids. J gave up 4 bases and V 4 bases, and 6 bases lay outside the gene matches. Germline V lookup: CDR1 SGHDN, CDR2 FVKESK. CDR3 residues: CASSRSGGIYNEQFF. The CDR3 DNA follows: TGTGCCAGCAGCCGGAGCGGGGGAATATACAATGAGCAGTTCTTC.

This clone appeared a few times. The chain combines TRBV4-1 with TRBJ1-2; 8 nucleotides line up with TRBD1. Germline trimming cut 4 bases from V and 8 bases from J; bases unmatched to any gene: 15. This CDR3 region has 16 residues. Germline CDR1 MGHRA, CDR2 YSYEKL. The CDR3 region is CASSRGTGERGMGYTF. CDR3 nucleotide sequence: TGCGCCAGCAGCCGGGGGACAGGCGAAAGGGGAATGGGCTACACCTTC.

The rearrangement uses TRBV5-4 and TRBJ2-7, with 7 bases identical to TRBD1. The CDR3 spans 15 residues. V trimming: 4 bases; J trimming: 8 bases; junction bases outside the gene matches: 15. The germline gives CDR1 SGHNT, CDR2 YYREEE (reference sequence). CDR3 amino acids: CASSPGQTSNRKQYF. The CDR3 DNA sequence: TGTGCCAGCAGCCCGGGACAGACGAGCAATAGGAAGCAGTACTTC.

This chain uses TRBV14 with TRBJ1-3; no firm D call. The germline V and J ends were trimmed by 1 base and 4 bases, with 14 bases remaining between them. Germline loops: CDR1 SGHDN, CDR2 FVKESK. CDR3 length equals 16 residues. In nucleotides, the CDR3 is TGTGCCAGCAGCCAAGCCGGCCTCCCAGGCGGAAACACCATATATTTT. Translation: CASSQAGLPGGNTIYF.

This chain connects TRBV4-2 to TRBJ2-3; D call uncertain. Germline values: CDR1 LGHNA, CDR2 YNFKEQ. The germline V and J ends were trimmed by 1 base and 2 bases, with 13 bases remaining between them. This CDR3 is built from 16 residues. The CDR3: CASSQGFGITTDTQYF. The CDR3 DNA reads as TGTGCCAGCAGCCAAGGGTTTGGCATAACCACAGATACGCAGTATTTT.

This chain connects TRBV3-1 (or the pseudogene TRBV3-2) to TRBJ1-5; D gene unclear. V dropped 0 bases and J dropped 6 bases, with 9 bases sitting between them. The CDR3 runs to 14 residues. CDR1 is LGHDT, CDR2 YNNKEL, per germline (reference sequence). CDR3 protein: CASSQDSTPQPQHF. The CDR3 DNA sequence: TGTGCCAGCAGCCAAGATTCGACTCCTCAGCCCCAGCATTTT.

V is TRBV7-6 and J is TRBJ2-1; tentatively, D is TRBD2 (5 bases). Trimming took 5 bases from V and 11 from J, leaving 22 bases between them. CDR3 length equals 15 residues. Per germline, CDR1 SGHVS and CDR2 FNYEAQ. Here the CDR3 DNA reads TGTGCCAGCAGCCTCCCGGCGGGCGGCTCCTCGAAGCAGTTCTTC. It encodes CASSLPAGGSSKQFF.